A selection of T cell receptor beta chains follows, all from one sample in a study of regulatory T cells in long-lasting Graves disease. TCRdb analysed the multiplex PCR reads with MiXCR anew, one entry per CDR3 protein. The repertoire has fewer than 500,000 distinct CDR3 sequences, around 15% of them found once; the top ten carry approximately 12%. Separately, the same data were catalogued under a study of T cells in Graves' hyperthyroidism and ophthalmopathy.

This specimen consisted of peripheral blood mononuclear cells (PBMCs), obtained at new diagnosis, from a patient treated with antithyroid drugs. Receptors originate from a man in his forties with Graves disease. The CDR3 runs from the conserved cysteine through the conserved F or W. A D gene is named only where the DNA matches it firmly. Clone size appears in some rows only: once, few, many, or a class for an expanded clone.

j_call | v_call | d_call | clone_size | cdr3_aa | cdr3_nt
TRBJ1-2 | TRBV5-6 | - | - | CASSSGHPIVVYGYTF | TGTGCCAGCAGCTCAGGACACCCGATTGTAGTCTATGGCTACACCTTC
TRBJ2-1 | TRBV19 | TRBD1 | - | CASSIEGDSYNEQFF | TGTGCCAGTAGTATAGAGGGGGACAGCTACAATGAGCAGTTCTTC
TRBJ2-1 | TRBV3-1 | - | many | CASSRLGPSYNEQFF | TGTGCCAGCAGCCGACTGGGCCCCTCCTACAATGAGCAGTTCTTC
TRBJ2-7 | TRBV6-2/TRBV6-3 | - | many | CASSWVPKTHEQYF | TGTGCCAGCAGTTGGGTGCCCAAGACCCACGAGCAGTACTTC
TRBJ2-6 | TRBV7-2 | TRBD1 | - | CASSLETGPPSGANVLTF | TGTGCCAGCAGCTTAGAGACAGGGCCTCCCTCTGGGGCCAACGTCCTGACTTTC
TRBJ1-5 | TRBV28 | - | many | CASSPHRVDSNQPQHF | TGTGCCAGCAGTCCCCACAGGGTTGATAGCAATCAGCCCCAGCATTTT
TRBJ2-7 | TRBV20-1 | TRBD2 | many | CSALTSDRGIYEQYF | TGCAGTGCTCTTACTAGCGATCGGGGGATATACGAGCAGTACTTC
TRBJ2-2 | TRBV5-5 | - | many | CASSFGGGNTGELFF | TGTGCCAGCAGCTTTGGCGGGGGCAACACCGGGGAGCTGTTTTTT
TRBJ1-6 | TRBV6-2/TRBV6-3 | - | - | CASSYSPLGPDPLHF | TGTGCCAGCAGTTACTCGCCTCTCGGTCCCGATCCCCTCCACTTT
TRBJ1-3 | TRBV19 | - | few | CASSHGQRLGNTIYF | TGTGCCAGTAGTCACGGACAGAGGCTTGGGAACACCATATATTTT
TRBJ2-4 | TRBV20-1 | TRBD1 | many | CSAFRDRAKNIQYF | TGCAGTGCCTTCCGGGACAGAGCCAAAAACATTCAGTACTTC
TRBJ2-5 | TRBV28 | TRBD1 | many | CASIRGGFGQETQYF | TGTGCCAGCATTCGAGGGGGCTTTGGGCAAGAGACCCAGTACTTC
TRBJ2-1 | TRBV6-9 | - | - | CASSYRGGTSYNEQFF | TGTGCCAGCAGTTACAGAGGGGGGACCTCCTACAATGAGCAGTTCTTC
TRBJ2-1 | TRBV20-1 | TRBD2 | few | CSARSPRGLAGGPTNEQFF | TGCAGTGCTAGATCTCCCAGGGGATTAGCGGGAGGGCCTACGAATGAGCAGTTCTTC
TRBJ2-1 | TRBV5-1 | TRBD1 | many | CASSPAPGTGPYNEQFF | TGCGCCAGCAGCCCCGCTCCCGGGACAGGACCCTACAATGAGCAGTTCTTC
TRBJ2-1 | TRBV28 | - | - | CASSLGPFHEQFF | TGTGCCAGCAGTTTAGGCCCCTTTCATGAGCAGTTCTTC
TRBJ2-1 | TRBV3-1 | - | many | CASSPRRQTRGQFF | TGTGCCAGCAGCCCTCGTCGACAGACCCGTGGGCAGTTCTTC
TRBJ2-7 | TRBV5-1 | - | - | CASSPNFYEQYF | TGCGCCAGCAGCCCTAACTTCTACGAGCAGTACTTC
TRBJ2-5 | TRBV20-1 | TRBD2 | many | CSGRTGGLAGQETQYF | TGCAGTGGACGAACCGGGGGGTTAGCGGGGCAAGAGACCCAGTACTTC
TRBJ2-7 | TRBV11-3 | TRBD2 | - | CASSLVSGSRNEQYF | TGTGCCAGCAGCTTAGTTAGCGGGAGTCGGAACGAGCAGTACTTC
TRBJ2-7 | TRBV28 | - | many | CASSGTFSEQYF | TGTGCCAGCAGTGGGACTTTTAGCGAGCAGTACTTC
TRBJ2-1 | TRBV30 | - | many | CAWIDYNEQFF | TGTGCCTGGATCGACTACAATGAGCAGTTCTTC
TRBJ2-3 | TRBV9 | - | few | CASSASSNTQYF | TGTGCCAGCAGCGCTTCTAGCAATACGCAGTATTTT
TRBJ1-6 | TRBV20-1 | - | - | CSASDLTNSPLHF | TGCAGTGCTAGCGACCTAACTAATTCACCCCTCCACTTT
TRBJ2-2 | TRBV28 | - | - | CASSDGRRTNTGELFF | TGTGCCAGCAGCGATGGACGTAGGACTAACACCGGGGAGCTGTTTTTT
TRBJ2-5 | TRBV20-1 | TRBD2 | many | CSARPRERQETQYF | TGCAGTGCTAGACCGCGGGAGCGCCAAGAGACCCAGTACTTC
TRBJ2-1 | TRBV7-9 | TRBD2 | many | CASSFLAGSYNEQFF | TGTGCCAGCAGTTTTCTAGCGGGGTCCTACAATGAGCAGTTCTTC
TRBJ2-1 | TRBV18 | - | - | CASSPRRQGIYNEQFF | TGTGCCAGCTCACCCCGTAGGCAGGGGATATACAATGAGCAGTTCTTC
TRBJ2-3 | TRBV28 | TRBD2 | - | CASSLAGLAGRNTQYF | TGTGCCAGCAGTTTGGCGGGACTAGCGGGGCGGAATACGCAGTATTTT
TRBJ2-2 | TRBV28 | - | many | CASSFGGRDTGELFF | TGTGCCAGCAGTTTCGGGGGGCGCGACACCGGGGAGCTGTTTTTT
TRBJ1-5 | TRBV20-1 | TRBD1 | few | CSASGTANQPQHF | TGCAGTGCTTCCGGGACAGCAAATCAGCCCCAGCATTTT
TRBJ2-3 | TRBV7-6 | TRBD2 | many | CASSFSGIPPTDTQYF | TGTGCCAGCAGTTTTAGCGGGATTCCCCCCACAGATACGCAGTATTTT
TRBJ2-1 | TRBV28 | - | many | CAIQESSYNEQFF | TGTGCCATACAGGAGAGCTCCTACAATGAGCAGTTCTTC
TRBJ2-7 | TRBV20-1 | - | many | CSARDETEQYF | TGCAGTGCTAGAGATGAAACGGAGCAGTACTTC
TRBJ1-1 | TRBV19 | - | - | CASTDSRTGMNTEAFF | TGTGCCAGTACCGATTCTCGGACCGGGATGAACACTGAAGCTTTCTTT